The 30 T cell receptor beta chains below come from one sample, sequenced in a study of T cell responses to AZD1222 COVID-19 vaccine. The method was immunoSEQ multiplex PCR; TCRdb's version includes in-frame clones alone and lacks a portion of them. The sample records 140,000 or so clones, about 86% being singletons. Sequenced material: peripheral blood, taken 28 days after the second AZD1222 dose. These receptors came from an adult who received the AZD1222 COVID-19 vaccine.

This clone came up once. This chain joins TRBV2 and TRBJ2-3; 9 bases are shared with TRBD2. The germline gives CDR1 SNHLY, CDR2 FYNNEI. CDR3 length: 14 residues. V shed 5 bases, J shed 6 bases, and the junction held 6 bases outside the gene matches. The DNA of the CDR3 is TGTGCCAGCAGTATAGCGGGAGTAGTGGATACGCAGTATTTT. It specifies CASSIAGVVDTQYF.

The chain is built from TRBV7-9 and TRBJ2-2; D call uncertain. V was clipped by 4 bases and J by 6 bases, with 6 bases between them. The CDR3 is 12 amino acids. Germline CDR1 SEHNR, CDR2 FQNEAQ (reference sequence). CDR3 bases: TGTGCCAGCAGCTCGCCGGCCGGGGAGCTGTTTTTT. Its translation: CASSSPAGELFF.

The gene calls are TRBV12-5 and TRBJ1-2; 9 bases are shared with TRBD1. With 5 bases clipped from V and 3 bases from J, the junction kept 16 bases outside the gene matches. The CDR3 sequence is 18 residues long. Per germline, CDR1 LGHNT and CDR2 FRNRAP. CDR3 nucleotides: TGTGCTAGTGGTGACAGACCGGGACAGGGTCTCTCTGACTATGGCTACACCTTC. Its translation is CASGDRPGQGLSDYGYTF.

The rearrangement joins TRBV11-2 to TRBJ2-7; tentatively, D is TRBD1 or TRBD2 (5 bases each). The CDR3 consists of 12 residues. Trimming cost V 3 bases and J 6 bases, with 9 bases left between them. Germline loops: CDR1 SGHAT, CDR2 FQNNGV. CDR3 DNA sequence: TGTGCCAGCAGCTTTCCTGGGGGCGAGCAGTACTTC. It specifies CASSFPGGEQYF.

The CDR3 nucleotides read TGTGCCAGCAGCGTAGACTCCGTCACAGGGCGGGAAGCTTTCTTT. It codes for CASSVDSVTGREAFF. The chain has TRBV9 and TRBJ1-1; the D gene is possibly TRBD1 (6 bases). Trimming shortened V by 0 bases and J by 8 bases, and 17 bases separated the two germline ends. Looked up from germline, CDR1 is SGDLS and CDR2 is YYNGEE. The CDR3 sequence is 15 residues long. Full variable domain (remainder filled in from reference TRBV9 and TRBJ1-1): DSGVTQTPKHLITATGQRVTLRCSPRSGDLSVYWYQQSLDQGLQFLIQYYNGEERAKGNILERFSAQQFPDLHSELNLSSLELGDSALYFCASSVDSVTGREAFFGQGTRLTVV.

The chain recombines TRBV3-1 (or the pseudogene TRBV3-2) with TRBJ2-3; 12 bases are a match to TRBD2. The CDR3 spans 16 residues. Germline V gives CDR1 LGHDT, CDR2 YNNKEL (reference sequence). The ends lost 4 bases at V and 2 bases at J; junction bases unmatched: 4. DNA of the CDR3: TGTGCCAGCAGCCCACTAGCGGGAGGATCCACAGATACGCAGTATTTT. Residues: CASSPLAGGSTDTQYF.

This chain connects TRBV9 to TRBJ1-5, with D possibly being TRBD1 (6 bases). Trimming took off 0 bases at V and 7 bases at J, with 11 bases between the two ends. Germline V gene data show CDR1 as SGDLS and CDR2 as YYNGEE. This CDR3 is built from 14 residues. The CDR3: CASSVGTAGQPQHF. The DNA of the CDR3 is TGTGCCAGCAGCGTAGGGACAGCGGGACAGCCCCAGCATTTT.

V gene TRBV19 combines with J gene TRBJ1-3; 7 bases align to TRBD1. CDR1 and CDR2 (germline): LNHDA, SQIVND (reference sequence). The CDR3 loop spans 14 amino acids. V lost 4 bases to trimming and J lost 4 bases; unmatched junction nucleotides: 4. Here the CDR3 reads CASSKTGDGNTIYF. CDR3 bases: TGTGCCAGTAGTAAAACAGGGGACGGAAACACCATATATTTT. Full variable domain (rest looked up from reference TRBV19 and TRBJ1-3): DGGITQSPKYLFRKEGQNVTLSCEQNLNHDAMYWYRQDPGQGLRLIYYSQIVNDFQKGDIAEGYSVSREKKESFPLTVTSAQKNPTAFYLCASSKTGDGNTIYFGEGSWLTVV.

The rearrangement links TRBV11-2 to TRBJ2-5, with 9 positions matching TRBD2. V lost 4 bases, J lost 5 bases, and 11 bases stayed unmatched. Germline CDR1 and CDR2: SGHAT and FQNNGV. This CDR3 is built from 16 residues. The CDR3 loop is CASSSLLAGGGETQYF. CDR3 DNA sequence: TGTGCCAGCAGCTCCTTACTAGCGGGTGGGGGGGAGACCCAGTACTTC.

The chain is built from TRBV3-1 (or the pseudogene TRBV3-2) and TRBJ2-3; TRBD1 agrees at 7 bases. The V gene's germline CDR1 is LGHDT and CDR2 YNNKEL (reference sequence). The CDR3 consists of 14 residues. J lost 2 bases, V lost 11 bases, and 10 bases had no gene match. The CDR3 is CASRGDSYTDTQYF. For the CDR3, the DNA is TGTGCCTCGAGAGGGGACAGCTACACAGATACGCAGTATTTT.

The gene calls are TRBV27 and TRBJ1-6; D is ambiguous. Trimming took 5 bases from V and 10 from J, leaving 15 bases between them. CDR1 is MNHEY, CDR2 SMNVEV, per germline (reference sequence). The CDR3 consists of 14 residues. The chain's CDR3 is CASSVLGSGSPLHF. The CDR3 coding sequence is TGTGCCAGCAGTGTCCTGGGGAGTGGATCACCCCTCCACTTT.

The chain uses TRBV21-1 and TRBJ2-7; the D call in the table, TRBD1, was not verified against the DNA. TRBV21-1 is a pseudogene locus. The CDR3 consists of 13 residues. The CDR3 here is CAKGQGSTYEQYF. As DNA, the CDR3 is TGTGCCAAAGGACAGGGGTCCACCTACGAGCAGTACTTC.

The V call is TRBV10-1, the J call TRBJ2-1; D is perhaps TRBD1 (6 bases). This CDR3 is 15 amino acids long. Germline V gene data show CDR1 as WNHNN and CDR2 as SYGVQD (reference sequence). Trimming removed 2 bases from V and 0 bases from J, with 8 bases in between. This chain's CDR3 is CASSETGSSYNEQFF. As DNA, the CDR3 is TGCGCCAGCAGTGAGACAGGGTCCTCCTACAATGAGCAGTTCTTC.

The chain links TRBV11-3 to TRBJ1-1; D unresolved. Germline V gene data show CDR1 as SGHNT and CDR2 as YENEEA. Trimming pared 1 base from V and 1 base from J, leaving 7 bases between. The CDR3 is 14 residues long. Here the CDR3 reads CASSLAPGNTEAFF. The CDR3 region has the DNA TGTGCCAGCAGCTTAGCCCCAGGGAACACTGAAGCTTTCTTT.

This chain connects TRBV11-3 to TRBJ2-1; perhaps D is TRBD1 or TRBD2 (6 bases each). The V end lost 5 bases, the J end lost 7 bases, and 18 bases lay between the germline ends. Germline CDR1 and CDR2: SGHNT and YENEEA. There are 15 residues in the CDR3. Here the CDR3 reads CASSRGGSTANEQFF. The CDR3 nucleotides read TGTGCCAGCAGCCGAGGGGGGTCCACAGCAAATGAGCAGTTCTTC.

The gene calls are TRBV10-3 and TRBJ2-1; D call uncertain. The CDR3 has 11 residues. CDR1 ENHRY and CDR2 SYGVKD come from the germline V gene. With 6 bases removed from V and 5 bases from J, the gap between germline ends came to 5 bases. CDR3 nucleotides: TGTGCCATCAGGCATAACAATGAGCAGTTCTTC. As protein: CAIRHNNEQFF.

J is TRBJ1-1 and V is TRBV25-1, with TRBD1 matching over 8 bases. V lost 6 bases, J lost 6 bases, and 6 bases stayed unmatched. Germline V CDR1 and CDR2: MGHDK, SYGVNS. This CDR3 comprises 13 residues. CDR3: CASSATGVAEAFF. The CDR3 nucleotides are TGTGCCAGCAGCGCGACAGGGGTCGCTGAAGCTTTCTTT.

The V call is TRBV6-5, the J call TRBJ2-2; D might be TRBD1 (5 bases). The V gene's germline CDR1 is MNHEY and CDR2 SVGAGI. This CDR3 contains 15 residues. Trimming left V 6 bases short and J 4 bases short, with 15 bases between. CDR3 amino acids: CASRIDSLPTGELFF. CDR3 nucleotide sequence: TGTGCCAGCAGGATAGACAGCTTACCCACCGGGGAGCTGTTTTTT.

The count of this clone is one. The V gene is TRBV7-2, the J gene TRBJ1-4; possibly TRBD1 for D (5 bases). The CDR3 is 15 amino acids. V dropped 4 bases and J dropped 5 bases, with 14 bases sitting between them. Germline V lookup: CDR1 SGHTA, CDR2 FQGNSA. The DNA for the CDR3 is TGTGCCAGCAGCTCCTTATGGGGGTCCAATGAAAAACTGTTTTTT. Its protein product is CASSSLWGSNEKLFF.

This chain links TRBV2 with TRBJ1-6; 9 bases match TRBD1. V was pared by 7 bases and J by 0 bases, with 4 bases of the junction left unmatched. The CDR3 extends over 16 amino acids. The germline V gene has CDR1 SNHLY and CDR2 FYNNEI. The CDR3, as DNA: TGTGCCAGCATACAGGGGGCCAGCTCCTATAATTCACCCCTCCACTTT. Translation: CASIQGASSYNSPLHF.

The rearrangement links TRBV6-5 to TRBJ1-1, with D hard to call. This CDR3 has 14 amino acids. In germline, CDR1 is MNHEY, CDR2 SVGAGI. V was cut by 0 bases and J by 5 bases, with 10 bases left in between. The CDR3 nucleotides are TGTGCCAGCAGTTACTCGCTGCGGGGAACTGAAGCTTTCTTT. Encoded protein: CASSYSLRGTEAFF.

This clone occurred once. The chain recombines TRBV19 with TRBJ1-5; 9 bases agree with TRBD1. V lost 4 bases to trimming and J lost 7 bases; unmatched junction nucleotides: 5. CDR3 length: 14 residues. The germline gives CDR1 LNHDA, CDR2 SQIVND (reference sequence). The CDR3 nucleotides read TGTGCCAGTAGTAAGGGACAGGGAGGCCAGCCCCAGCATTTT. This codes for CASSKGQGGQPQHF.

The genes are TRBV7-2 and TRBJ2-7; no clear D. Germline V gene data show CDR1 as SGHTA and CDR2 as FQGNSA. V was shortened by 4 bases and J by 3 bases, with 7 bases between the two germline ends. The CDR3 contains 12 residues. The CDR3 reads CASSYDGYEQYF. CDR3 coding DNA: TGTGCCAGCAGCTACGACGGCTACGAGCAGTACTTC. Complete variable domain (other parts from reference TRBV7-2 and TRBJ2-7): GAGVSQSPSNKVTEKGKDVELRCDPISGHTALYWYRQSLGQGLEFLIYFQGNSAPDKSGLPSDRFSAERTGGSVSTLTIQRTQQEDSAVYLCASSYDGYEQYFGPGTRLTVT.

The chain recombines TRBV27 with TRBJ1-1, with D tentatively TRBD1 (6 bases). This CDR3 has 15 residues. The germline CDR1 and CDR2 sequences are MNHEY and SMNVEV (reference sequence). V was pared by 0 bases and J by 5 bases, with 13 bases between. Here the CDR3 reads CASSLSPGAGTEAFF. For the CDR3, the DNA is TGTGCCAGCAGTTTATCGCCGGGGGCTGGGACTGAAGCTTTCTTT.

The CDR3 here is CASSVRAITEAFF. The CDR3 DNA sequence: TGTGCCAGCAGCGTCAGGGCCATTACTGAAGCTTTCTTT. This chain links TRBV2 with TRBJ1-1; D might be TRBD1 (5 bases). Germline V gene lookup returns CDR1 SNHLY and CDR2 FYNNEI. This CDR3 contains 13 residues. Trimming left V 6 bases short and J 5 bases short, with 13 bases between.

The genes are TRBV5-4 and TRBJ2-5; D might be TRBD2 (5 bases). In germline, CDR1 is SGHNT, CDR2 YYREEE (reference sequence). Trimming took off 4 bases at V and 5 bases at J, with 12 bases between the two ends. This CDR3 spans 13 amino acids. The CDR3 coding sequence is TGTGCCAGCAGCAGCCGGGGATGGGAGACCCAGTACTTC. Encoded protein: CASSSRGWETQYF.

The chain recombines TRBV7-2 with TRBJ2-3; the D is unclear. Germline-derived CDR1 and CDR2 are SGHTA and FQGNSA. This CDR3 has 13 residues. Trimming took 5 bases from V and 5 from J, leaving 11 bases between them. The CDR3 bases are TGTGCCAGCAGCGCACCCGGAAAAGATACGCAGTATTTT. Translation: CASSAPGKDTQYF.

The chain recombines TRBV16 with TRBJ2-1, with D possibly matching TRBD1 (5 bases). Germline loops: CDR1 KGHSY, CDR2 FQNENV. V was shortened by 0 bases and J by 7 bases, with 7 bases between the two germline ends. The CDR3 is made up of 13 amino acids. For the CDR3, the DNA is TGTGCCAGCAGCCAATCCCAGGGTAATGAGCAGTTCTTC. This encodes CASSQSQGNEQFF.

The V call is TRBV2, the J call TRBJ2-7; 9 bases line up with TRBD1. This CDR3 contains 15 residues. Trimming took 6 bases from V and 0 from J; bases not matched to a gene: 6. Per the germline V gene, CDR1 is SNHLY and CDR2 is FYNNEI. This CDR3 reads CASSLTGGYSYEQYF. In DNA form, the CDR3 reads TGTGCCAGCAGCCTTACAGGGGGCTACTCCTACGAGCAGTACTTC.

The chain has TRBV5-1 and TRBJ1-1, with TRBD1 identical over 9 bases. The CDR3 covers 15 residues. CDR1 is SGHRS and CDR2 is YFSETQ in the germline V gene. With V trimmed by 5 bases and J by 0 bases, 5 bases remained unmatched. CDR3 sequence: CASRGDRGMNTEAFF. CDR3 DNA sequence: TGCGCCAGCAGGGGAGACAGGGGGATGAACACTGAAGCTTTCTTT.